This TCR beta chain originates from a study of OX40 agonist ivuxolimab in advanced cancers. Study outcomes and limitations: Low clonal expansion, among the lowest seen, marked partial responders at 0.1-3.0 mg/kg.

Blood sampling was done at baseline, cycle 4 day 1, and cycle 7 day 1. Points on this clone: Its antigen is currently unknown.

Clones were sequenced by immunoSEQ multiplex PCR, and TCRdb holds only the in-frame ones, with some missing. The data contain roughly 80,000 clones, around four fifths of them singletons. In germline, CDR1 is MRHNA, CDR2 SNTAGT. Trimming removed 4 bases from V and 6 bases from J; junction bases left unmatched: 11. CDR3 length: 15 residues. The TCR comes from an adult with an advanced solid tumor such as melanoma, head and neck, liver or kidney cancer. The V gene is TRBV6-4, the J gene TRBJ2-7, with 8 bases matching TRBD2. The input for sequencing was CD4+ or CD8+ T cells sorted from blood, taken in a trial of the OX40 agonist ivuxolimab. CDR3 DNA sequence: TGTGCCAGCAGTGGGGGCGGGGGGAGTGCCCTCGAGCAGTACTTC. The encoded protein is CASSGGGGSALEQYF.